One and the same sample provided the 29 T cell receptor beta chains below, sequenced in a study. Using its own MiXCR run on the 5' RACE reads, TCRdb lists one record per CDR3 protein. The sample consists of over 55,000 distinct CDR3 sequences, around 28% of them appearing once. The sequenced sample consisted of tumor-infiltrating memory CD4+ T cells sorted from the breast tumor. Subset meaning: memory CD4+ T cells, CD4+CD45RO+CD25-. The receptors stem from a female donor with breast cancer.

This chain links TRBV24-1 with TRBJ1-1; possible D gene TRBD1, 6 bases. Trimming pared 2 bases from V and 1 base from J, leaving 7 bases between. CDR3 length: 14 amino acids. The V gene's germline CDR1 is KGHDR and CDR2 SFDVKD. CDR3 sequence reads: CATSDSDRNTEAFF. For the CDR3, the DNA is TGTGCCACCAGTGATTCGGACAGGAACACTGAAGCTTTCTTT.

Concerning this clonotype: One base away lies a much larger clone, so this may be a sequencing read error. This chain connects TRBV6-5 to TRBJ1-2, with 7 bases that match TRBD1. Germline lookup yields CDR1 MNHEY and CDR2 SVGAGI. The CDR3 is 13 amino acids. After removal of 7 bases from V and 6 bases from J, the junction contained 8 bases not matched to a gene. The CDR3 DNA reads as TGTGCCAGCATTTCCGACAGGGTCGATGGCTACACCTTC. Translating it yields CASISDRVDGYTF.

Note on this clonotype: The conserved phenylalanine or tryptophan normally closing the CDR3 is absent here, so this likely arose from a read error. The rearrangement uses TRBV7-6 and TRBJ2-5; a weak D match, TRBD2 (5 bases). Trimming removed 4 bases from V and 5 bases from J, with 17 bases in between. This CDR3 contains 15 residues. Looked up from germline, CDR1 is SGHVS and CDR2 is FNYEAQ. CDR3 loop: CASSSDVRAGETQYI. DNA for the CDR3: TGTGCCAGCAGCTCTGACGTGAGGGCTGGGGAGACCCAGTACATC.

The rearrangement links TRBV20-1 to TRBJ2-3, with 8 bases aligning to TRBD2. This CDR3 contains 15 residues. CDR1 DFQATT and CDR2 SNEGSKA come from the germline V gene (reference sequence). J gave up 2 bases and V 2 bases, and 6 bases lay outside the gene matches. The CDR3 protein is CSARLSGRNTDTQYF. Here the CDR3 DNA reads TGCAGTGCTAGACTGAGCGGGAGAAACACAGATACGCAGTATTTT.

This clonotype was detected a few times. The chain recombines TRBV18 with TRBJ1-5; a weak D match, TRBD1 (5 bases). Trimming took 3 bases from V and 7 from J, leaving 10 bases between them. The CDR3 runs 13 residues. The V gene's germline CDR1 is KGHSH and CDR2 LQKENI. The DNA of the CDR3 is TGTGCCAGCTCACCGGGGGGTCAACAGCCCCAGCATTTT. It translates to CASSPGGQQPQHF.

The chain combines TRBV6-5 with TRBJ1-3; no clear D. The CDR3 contains 15 residues. V was pared by 6 bases and J by 0 bases, with 12 bases between. CDR1 and CDR2 from the germline V gene are MNHEY and SVGAGI. The chain's CDR3 is CASRPGGDSGNTIYF. In DNA, the CDR3 is TGTGCCAGCAGGCCAGGCGGTGACTCTGGAAACACCATATATTTT.

This clonotype was recorded a few times. This could be a read error, since a much larger clone is one nucleotide away. The CDR3 here is CASSHATGELFF. Here the CDR3 DNA reads TGTGCCAGCAGCCACGCCACCGGGGAGCTGTTTTTT. V is TRBV3-1 and J is TRBJ2-2; no firm D call. Germline V gene data show CDR1 as LGHDT and CDR2 as YNNKEL (reference sequence). The length of the CDR3 is 12 residues. Trimming took 3 bases from V and 4 from J, leaving 3 bases between them.

There are a few counts of this clonotype. This chain uses TRBV6-1 with TRBJ2-2; 12 bases map to TRBD1. The germline V gene has CDR1 MNHNS and CDR2 SASEGT. The junction had 15 bases not matched to a gene; V was cut back by 6 bases and J by 4 bases. This CDR3 has 19 residues. The CDR3 loop reads CASSLVGTGGFGGTGELFF. Here the CDR3 DNA reads TGTGCCAGCAGCCTTGTGGGGACAGGGGGCTTCGGAGGCACCGGGGAGCTGTTTTTT.

Comments on this clonotype: No conserved phenylalanine or tryptophan is present at the end of the CDR3, so a read error is the likely explanation. V gene TRBV5-1 combines with J gene TRBJ2-5; tentative D call: TRBD1 (6 bases). Trimming removed 2 bases from V and 2 bases from J, with 10 bases in between. The CDR3 totals 14 residues. The germline V gene has CDR1 SGHRS and CDR2 YFSETQ. This chain's CDR3 is CASSFGQPQETQYL. The CDR3 DNA reads as TGCGCCAGCAGCTTCGGACAGCCGCAAGAGACCCAGTACCTC.

The V call is TRBV6-2 or TRBV6-3, the J call TRBJ1-5; D is perhaps TRBD1 (6 bases). The ends were cut back, 6 bases at V and 7 bases at J, with 22 bases in the middle. CDR1 is MNHEY, CDR2 SVGEGT, per germline. This CDR3 region has 16 residues. The CDR3 reads CASRNTQGTSSQPQHF. The CDR3 coding sequence is TGTGCCAGCAGAAACACACAGGGAACGTCGAGCCAGCCCCAGCATTTT.

This chain joins TRBV6-1 and TRBJ2-5; 10 nucleotides agree with TRBD2. The CDR3 totals 13 residues. With 4 bases clipped from V and 4 bases from J, the junction kept 0 bases outside the gene matches. Germline CDR1 is MNHNS and CDR2 is SASEGT. The CDR3 here is CASSASGRETQYF. As DNA, the CDR3 is TGTGCCAGCAGTGCTAGCGGGAGAGAGACCCAGTACTTC.

V usage is TRBV7-9 and J usage is TRBJ1-6; 8 bases are shared with TRBD1. Germline CDR1 is SEHNR and CDR2 is FQNEAQ (reference sequence). This CDR3 has 14 amino acids. The V and J ends lost 7 bases and 7 bases, in that order; junction bases with no gene match: 6. The CDR3 here is CASNVGTGNSPLHF. In nucleotides, the CDR3 is TGTGCCAGCAACGTAGGGACAGGAAATTCACCCCTCCACTTT.

This chain connects TRBV2 to TRBJ1-2; D remains ambiguous. V was clipped by 7 bases and J by 8 bases, with 17 bases between them. CDR3 size: 13 residues. Looked up from germline, CDR1 is SNHLY and CDR2 is FYNNEI. The CDR3, as DNA: TGTGCCAGCATTAGAGAGGGAGTAGGCGGCTACACCTTC. Translating it yields CASIREGVGGYTF.

Comment on this clonotype: Germline and junction disagree at one end, which may indicate a read error. V usage is TRBV5-3 and J usage is TRBJ2-5, with a tentative D call TRBD1 (6 bases). TRBV5-3 qualifies as an ORF whose function is uncertain. This CDR3 has 15 amino acids. This CDR3 reads CASSSGQGGQETQYF. For the CDR3, the DNA is TGCGCCAGCAGCTCTGGACAAGGGGGTCAAGAGACCCAGTACTTC.

The chain couples TRBV6-5 to TRBJ2-2; TRBD2 matches 7 bases. After removal of 3 bases from V and 3 bases from J, the junction contained 7 bases not matched to a gene. The CDR3 length is 16 residues. Germline loops: CDR1 MNHEY, CDR2 SVGAGI. The CDR3 sequence: CASSYESREYTGELFF. Here the CDR3 DNA reads TGTGCCAGCAGTTATGAGTCGCGGGAGTACACCGGGGAGCTGTTTTTT.

The CDR3 sequence is CASSVGREGGTQYF. The CDR3 region has the DNA TGTGCCAGCAGCGTAGGACGGGAGGGGGGGACCCAGTACTTC. The chain recombines TRBV9 with TRBJ2-5; TRBD2 matches at 8 bases. This CDR3 region has 14 residues. V shed 0 bases and J 7 bases; nucleotides not matched to a gene: 5. CDR1 and CDR2 from the germline V gene are SGDLS and YYNGEE.

This clonotype was counted many times. The V gene is TRBV24-1, the J gene TRBJ1-2; D is unresolved. Germline V lookup: CDR1 KGHDR, CDR2 SFDVKD. V was pared by 4 bases and J by 8 bases, with 10 bases between. CDR3 length equals 12 residues. The CDR3 is CATSEMGTGYTF. DNA of the CDR3: TGTGCCACCAGTGAAATGGGAACAGGCTACACCTTC.

This clonotype appeared many times. This chain joins TRBV6-5 and TRBJ1-2; the D is unclear. Trimming removed 5 bases at V and 5 bases at J, with 15 bases between. Germline CDR1 is MNHEY and CDR2 is SVGAGI. This CDR3 is built from 14 residues. CDR3 nucleotides: TGTGCCAGCAGTCCCGGTCCCCGTCTATATGGCTACACCTTC. Its translation: CASSPGPRLYGYTF.

The gene calls are TRBV7-9 and TRBJ2-1; tentatively, D is TRBD1 or TRBD2 (7 bases each). Germline V lookup: CDR1 SEHNR, CDR2 FQNEAQ (reference sequence). Trimming shortened V by 2 bases and J by 9 bases, and 14 bases separated the two germline ends. This CDR3 comprises 14 residues. The CDR3 region is CASSLQGGAIEQFF. Written as DNA, the CDR3 is TGTGCCAGCAGCTTACAGGGGGGGGCTATTGAGCAGTTCTTC.

This chain uses TRBV5-1 with TRBJ1-1, with 12 nucleotides matching TRBD1. V gave up 4 bases and J gave up 0 bases; unmatched junction bases: 7. The CDR3 sequence is 17 residues long. Germline V gene lookup returns CDR1 SGHRS and CDR2 YFSETQ. DNA for the CDR3: TGCGCCAGCAGCCCCGGGGACAGGGGGCCCCTGAACACTGAAGCTTTCTTT. As protein: CASSPGDRGPLNTEAFF.

On this clonotype itself: A junction end diverges from the germline sequence, so it may reflect a read error. The V call is TRBV6-5, the J call TRBJ2-2; D may be TRBD1 or TRBD2 (5 bases each). Germline V gene lookup returns CDR1 MNHEY and CDR2 SVGAGI. This CDR3 is built from 15 residues. Written as DNA, the CDR3 is TGTGCCGGCAGTTACTCGGGACGGTACACCGGGGAGCTGTTTTTT. This sequence encodes CAGSYSGRYTGELFF.

Only a few counts were recorded for this clonotype. The chain links TRBV7-8 to TRBJ2-4; 10 bases match TRBD2. The V segment lost 5 bases and the J segment 7 bases; nucleotides outside the gene matches: 8. CDR1 and CDR2 (germline): SGHVS, FQNEAQ. This CDR3 region has 15 residues. This chain's CDR3 is CASSKIAGGVNIQYF. Here the CDR3 DNA reads TGTGCCAGCAGCAAAATAGCGGGAGGAGTTAACATTCAGTACTTC.

This clonotype has only a few counts. V gene TRBV5-1 combines with J gene TRBJ1-1, with TRBD1 identical over 8 bases. V was pared by 4 bases and J by 7 bases, with 6 bases of the junction left unmatched. The CDR3 runs 13 residues. Germline values: CDR1 SGHRS, CDR2 YFSETQ. The DNA of the CDR3 is TGCGCCAGCAGCCCTGGGACAGGTGGTGAAGCTTTCTTT. Amino acids: CASSPGTGGEAFF. The variable domain in full, completed from reference TRBV5-1 and TRBJ1-1, reads KAGVTQTPRYLIKTRGQQVTLSCSPISGHRSVSWYQQTPGQGLQFLFEYFSETQRNKGNFPGRFSGRQFSNSRSEMNVSTLELGDSALYLCASSPGTGGEAFFGQGTRLTVV.

Turning to this clonotype: At one boundary the junction diverges from the germline segment, which might be a read error. The CDR3 region is CASSLSPPRGGGGYTF. For the CDR3, the DNA is TGTGCCAGCAGCTTGTCCCCCCCCCGGGGAGGCGGTGGCTACACCTTC. The V gene is TRBV5-1, the J gene TRBJ1-2; D unresolved. This CDR3 is 16 amino acids long. Germline V CDR1 and CDR2: SGHRS, YFSETQ. The whole variable domain, remainder taken from reference TRBV5-1 and TRBJ1-2, is KAGVTQTPRYLIKTRGQQVTLSCSPISGHRSVSWYQQTPGQGLQFLFEYFSETQRNKGNFPGRFSGRQFSNSRSEMNVSTLELGDSALYLCASSLSPPRGGGGYTFGSGTRLTVV.

To note about this clonotype: This is likely a read error, given that the CDR3 carries no conserved phenylalanine or tryptophan at its end. The chain has TRBV5-1 and TRBJ2-7, with a tentative D call TRBD1 (6 bases). Germline lookup yields CDR1 SGHRS and CDR2 YFSETQ. Between the trimmed V and J ends, which lost 4 bases and 3 bases, there was a span of 14 bases. This CDR3 contains 14 residues. CDR3 region: CASSQRTADYEQYI. The CDR3, as DNA: TGCGCCAGCAGCCAAAGGACAGCCGACTACGAGCAGTACATC.

Only a few counts were recorded for this clonotype. This chain uses TRBV6-5 with TRBJ1-2, with 7 bases that match TRBD1. Germline loops: CDR1 MNHEY, CDR2 SVGAGI. This CDR3 spans 12 amino acids. V shed 6 bases and J 4 bases; nucleotides not matched to a gene: 2. The CDR3 loop reads CASRQGSYGYTF. The CDR3 coding sequence is TGTGCCAGCAGACAGGGGAGCTATGGCTACACCTTC.

This clonotype was observed a handful of times. The V call is TRBV28, the J call TRBJ2-5; no firm D call. There are 14 residues in the CDR3. Trimming pared 6 bases from V and 4 bases from J, leaving 15 bases between. Looked up from germline, CDR1 is MDHEN and CDR2 is SYDVKM. CDR3 sequence reads: CASSPYAGLETQYF. In DNA form, the CDR3 reads TGTGCCAGCAGCCCTTATGCTGGGTTAGAGACCCAGTACTTC.

This clonotype has at least ten counts. The rearrangement links TRBV15 to TRBJ2-3, with no clear D. This CDR3 is built from 14 residues. The germline CDR1 and CDR2 sequences are LNHNV and YYDKDF (reference sequence). V was clipped by 1 base and J by 6 bases, with 11 bases between them. The CDR3 sequence is CATSRVVAADTQYF. CDR3 bases: TGTGCCACCAGCAGAGTAGTGGCAGCGGATACGCAGTATTTT.

The chain has TRBV10-3 and TRBJ1-2; D is undetermined. Trimming removed 3 bases from V and 5 bases from J, with 7 bases in between. The V gene's germline CDR1 is ENHRY and CDR2 SYGVKD. CDR3 length: 12 amino acids. The CDR3 sequence: CAISDGKYGYTF. In DNA form, the CDR3 reads TGTGCCATCAGTGATGGCAAATATGGCTACACCTTC.